This record concerns one T cell receptor beta chain sequence. As yet, its antigen is unknown. Germline CDR1 and CDR2: SGHTA and FQGTGA. With V trimmed by 5 bases and J by 5 bases, 7 bases remained unmatched. The CDR3 loop spans 16 amino acids. Expressed TCRB transcripts were sequenced because the entire RNA isolate underwent reverse transcription. TCRdb's table, derived via immunoSEQ multiplex PCR, lists solely in-frame clones and lacks some. This sample yields a few hundred thousand clones, of which 9.5% to 12% are seen a single time; roughly 0.014% belongs to the top ten. The sample is drawn from a study of beta chain features in type 1 diabetes. Study as a whole: Cell yields, age and gender were similar between patients and healthy donors. Analysis included over 100,000,000 sorted cells drawn from all samples.

Overall study findings and caveats: Compared with healthy donors, patients appeared to share more similar naive, central memory and regulatory TCRB repertoires.

Each donor gave one heparinised blood draw averaging around 120 mL. The origin of this receptor is a young woman in good health. The sample comprised naive CD4+ T cells from blood. The gene calls are TRBV7-3 and TRBJ2-1, with 12 bases fitting TRBD2. The CDR3 reads CASSRVTSGRHNEQFF. CDR3 DNA: TGTGCCAGCAGCCGCGTGACTAGCGGGAGACACAATGAGCAGTTCTTC.